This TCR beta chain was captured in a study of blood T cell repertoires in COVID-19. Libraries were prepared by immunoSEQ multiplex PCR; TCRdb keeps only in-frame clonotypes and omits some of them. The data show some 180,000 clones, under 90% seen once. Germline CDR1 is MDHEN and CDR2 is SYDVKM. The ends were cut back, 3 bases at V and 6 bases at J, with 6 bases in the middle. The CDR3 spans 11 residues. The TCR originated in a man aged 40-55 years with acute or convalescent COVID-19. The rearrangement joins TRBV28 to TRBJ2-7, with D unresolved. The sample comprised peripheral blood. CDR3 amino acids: CASSFRREQYF. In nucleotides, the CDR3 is TGTGCCAGCAGTTTCAGGCGCGAGCAGTACTTC.